This record looks at one T cell receptor beta chain sequence and its context. This record belongs to a study of blood T cell repertoires in COVID-19. In the study overall: Samples taken during acute and convalescent COVID-19 were collected in the United States, Italy and Spain.

In the authors' methods: How many nucleated cells were present was estimated from reference gene primer amplification. Some clones are missing from TCRdb's copy, which holds only in-frame ones; the method was immunoSEQ multiplex PCR. Clonal size and the V and J genes are those of that table, whereas D and trimming came from the DNA. Here the sample spans approximately 360,000 clones, 88% being singletons. CDR3 length: 14 amino acids. The germline V gene has CDR1 SGDLS and CDR2 YYNGEE. The V gene lost 4 bases and the J gene lost 4 bases, with 12 bases spanning the gap. The sequence was obtained from a young woman with acute COVID-19. The sequenced sample consisted of PBMCs or T cells enriched from blood (not recorded which). The gene calls are TRBV9 and TRBJ1-5; the D gene is possibly TRBD1 (6 bases). The CDR3 DNA sequence: TGTGCCAGCAGCCCAGGGGCCTCGAATCAGCCCCAGCATTTT. Translation: CASSPGASNQPQHF.